This T cell receptor (beta chain) was profiled in a study of blood T cell repertoires in COVID-19. Across the study: Sites across the United States, Italy and Spain contributed samples from acute and convalescent COVID-19. The cDNA or gDNA used as material had been derived from T cells, B-cell-depleted T cells, or PBMCs.

This clone was seen once. Per the original methods: By means of reference gene primer amplification, nucleated cell counts were estimated. Repertoires were generated with immunoSEQ multiplex PCR, while TCRdb's copy carries only in-frame clones and drops some. Clonal size and the V and J genes are those of that table, whereas D and trimming came from the DNA. Of approximately 460,000 clones detected, about 88% appear once; the ten largest clones hold 0.75% to 0.9%. The Seattle patients joined while their infection was active and were tracked longitudinally afterward. V was clipped by 0 bases and J by 8 bases, with 20 bases between them. The CDR3 spans 16 residues. Germline lookup yields CDR1 SGDLS and CDR2 YYNGEE.

This sequence was found in a man between 18 and 29 years old with COVID-19, enrolled during active disease. Sequencing input: peripheral blood. This chain joins TRBV9 and TRBJ1-2; the D is unclear. In nucleotides, the CDR3 is TGTGCCAGCAGCGTAGAGCCCATAGTGAGGGTGGAAGGCTACACCTTC. Its translation: CASSVEPIVRVEGYTF.